The 11 T cell receptor beta chains below all came from one sample that was sequenced in a study of response to subunit inactivated influenza vaccine. Using its own MiXCR run on the RT-PCR reads, TCRdb lists one record per CDR3 protein. The table shows about 700,000 distinct CDR3 sequences, with about 14% occurring only once. Sequences were derived from PBMCs from blood, sampled approximately 15 days before vaccination. Source of these receptors: a middle-aged man who received an inactivated influenza vaccine.

This clonotype was detected a few times. V and J are TRBV4-2 and TRBJ1-2, with TRBD1 matching 7 bases. Germline values: CDR1 LGHNA, CDR2 YNFKEQ. The CDR3 contains 15 residues. The junction had 8 bases not matched to a gene; V was cut back by 4 bases and J by 3 bases. The CDR3 sequence: CASSRGQGGDYGYTF. The CDR3 nucleotides read TGTGCCAGCAGCCGGGGGCAGGGGGGAGACTATGGCTACACCTTC.

The V and J genes are TRBV7-6 and TRBJ2-2; 10 bases are a match to TRBD2. Germline CDR1 and CDR2: SGHVS and FNYEAQ. The CDR3 extends over 18 amino acids. The V gene end was trimmed by 1 base and the J gene end by 3 bases; junction bases not matched to a gene: 8. The CDR3 reads CASSLGSGRQGDTGELFF. The CDR3 coding sequence is TGTGCCAGCAGCTTAGGTAGCGGGAGGCAAGGGGACACCGGGGAGCTGTTTTTT.

This clonotype has only a few counts. This chain connects TRBV20-1 to TRBJ1-6; 7 bases line up with TRBD1. The germline V gene has CDR1 DFQATT and CDR2 SNEGSKA (reference sequence). The CDR3 contains 14 residues. The junction had 9 bases not matched to a gene; V was cut back by 6 bases and J by 7 bases. This CDR3 is CSAFFGTENSPLHF. The CDR3 DNA follows: TGCAGTGCATTTTTTGGGACAGAGAATTCACCCCTCCACTTT.

The chain couples TRBV7-2 to TRBJ2-1; 9 positions match TRBD2. The CDR3 sequence is 16 residues long. CDR1 is SGHTA and CDR2 is FQGNSA in the germline V gene. Trimming at V came to 0 bases and at J to 4 bases, leaving 4 bases not matched to a gene. CDR3 in DNA: TGTGCCAGCAGCTTAGCGCCTAGCGGGGATTACAATGAGCAGTTCTTC. This gives the protein CASSLAPSGDYNEQFF.

The V and J genes are TRBV5-1 and TRBJ2-3; D is perhaps TRBD1 (6 bases). Germline loops: CDR1 SGHRS, CDR2 YFSETQ. The CDR3 is 14 residues long. Trimming stripped 0 bases from V and 5 bases from J, with 10 bases between. The CDR3 here is CASSLDRVRDTQYF. The CDR3 nucleotides are TGCGCCAGCAGCTTGGACAGGGTGAGAGATACGCAGTATTTT. The entire variable domain, with the rest obtained from reference TRBV5-1 and TRBJ2-3, is as follows: KAGVTQTPRYLIKTRGQQVTLSCSPISGHRSVSWYQQTPGQGLQFLFEYFSETQRNKGNFPGRFSGRQFSNSRSEMNVSTLELGDSALYLCASSLDRVRDTQYFGPGTRLTVL.

This clonotype has more than one count but fewer than ten. The chain employs TRBV5-1 and TRBJ2-2; 7 nucleotides align to TRBD1. The germline CDR1 and CDR2 sequences are SGHRS and YFSETQ. The J segment lost 3 bases and the V segment lost 2 bases, leaving 1 base of the junction unmatched. The length of the CDR3 is 14 residues. The CDR3 here is CASSFTGDTGELFF. The CDR3 DNA is TGCGCCAGCAGCTTTACAGGGGACACCGGGGAGCTGTTTTTT. Combining the CDR3 with reference TRBV5-1 and TRBJ2-2 gives the whole variable domain KAGVTQTPRYLIKTRGQQVTLSCSPISGHRSVSWYQQTPGQGLQFLFEYFSETQRNKGNFPGRFSGRQFSNSRSEMNVSTLELGDSALYLCASSFTGDTGELFFGEGSRLTVL.

This clonotype was observed a few times. This rearrangement joins TRBV2 to TRBJ2-5; no reliable D call. Germline values: CDR1 SNHLY, CDR2 FYNNEI. The CDR3 sequence is 14 residues long. Trimming took off 6 bases at V and 1 base at J, with 12 bases between the two ends. CDR3 sequence: CASSPLRTQETQYF. For the CDR3, the DNA is TGTGCCAGCAGCCCCTTGCGGACCCAAGAGACCCAGTACTTC.

This clonotype was found a few times. The chain joins TRBV5-1 to TRBJ1-4, with D unclear. V dropped 6 bases and J dropped 0 bases, with 18 bases sitting between them. There are 17 residues in the CDR3. The germline gives CDR1 SGHRS, CDR2 YFSETQ. For the CDR3, the DNA is TGCGCCAGCATGCCATGGGGAGGAGCCGCAACTAATGAAAAACTGTTTTTT. Amino acids: CASMPWGGAATNEKLFF.

This sequence joins TRBV6-5 and TRBJ2-7; possibly TRBD1 for D (6 bases). The CDR3 sequence is 14 residues long. The germline V gene has CDR1 MNHEY and CDR2 SVGAGI. V was cut by 0 bases and J by 3 bases, with 9 bases left in between. DNA for the CDR3: TGTGCCAGCAGTTACTCTGGACAGAGCTACGAGCAGTACTTC. Amino acid sequence: CASSYSGQSYEQYF.

The chain carries TRBV7-2 and TRBJ2-7, with 8 bases fitting TRBD2. The CDR3 spans 16 residues. Germline V gene lookup returns CDR1 SGHTA and CDR2 FQGNSA. The V and J ends lost 1 base and 2 bases, in that order; junction bases with no gene match: 7. As DNA, the CDR3 is TGTGCCAGCAGCTTAGGTTCCGGACTAGCCCCCTACGAGCAGTACTTC. Amino acids: CASSLGSGLAPYEQYF.

This clonotype was observed at least ten times. This chain links TRBV15 with TRBJ2-3; perhaps TRBD1 as D (5 bases). Germline CDR1 is LNHNV and CDR2 is YYDKDF (reference sequence). The CDR3 has 15 residues. Deletions cut 1 base from V and 4 bases from J, with 12 bases between. CDR3 region: CATSRGYRNADTQYF. Here the CDR3 DNA reads TGTGCCACCAGCAGAGGGTACAGGAACGCAGATACGCAGTATTTT.